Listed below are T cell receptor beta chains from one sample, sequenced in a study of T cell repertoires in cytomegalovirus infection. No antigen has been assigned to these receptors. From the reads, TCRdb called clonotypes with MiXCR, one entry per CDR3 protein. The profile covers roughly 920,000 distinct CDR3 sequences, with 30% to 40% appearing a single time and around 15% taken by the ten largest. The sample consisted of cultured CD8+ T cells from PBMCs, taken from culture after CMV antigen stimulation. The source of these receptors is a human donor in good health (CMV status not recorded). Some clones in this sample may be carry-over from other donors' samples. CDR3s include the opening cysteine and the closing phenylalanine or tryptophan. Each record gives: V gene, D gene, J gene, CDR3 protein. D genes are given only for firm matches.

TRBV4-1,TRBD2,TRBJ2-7,CASSQGTSGGLTQQYF
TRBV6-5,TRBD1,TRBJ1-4,CASSYGTGNEKLFF
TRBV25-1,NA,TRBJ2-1,CASSEQRTEYNEQFF
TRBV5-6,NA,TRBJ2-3,CASSLGRVSTSTDTQYF
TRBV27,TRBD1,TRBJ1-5,CASSLGGGLKQPRHF
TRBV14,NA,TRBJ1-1,CASSRPGRTNTEAFF
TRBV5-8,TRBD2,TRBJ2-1,CASSWGGTDFNLYNEQFF
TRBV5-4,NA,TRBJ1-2,CASSSLPDGANYGYTF
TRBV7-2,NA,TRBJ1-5,CASSFWGGQPQHF
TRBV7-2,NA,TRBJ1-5,CASSLEAENQPQHF
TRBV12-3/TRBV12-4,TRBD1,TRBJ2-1,CASSLLGQGPNEQFF
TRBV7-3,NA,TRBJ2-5,CASSLTAGPKETQYF
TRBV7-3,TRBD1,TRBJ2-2,CAGSLAYRGKNTGELFF
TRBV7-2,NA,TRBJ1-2,CASSLPEDTNYGYTF
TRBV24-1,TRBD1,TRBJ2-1,CATSDLKGQGSYNEQFF
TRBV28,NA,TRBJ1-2,CASSLYFGQEYGYTF
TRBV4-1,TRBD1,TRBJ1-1,CASSQPGQQNTEAFF
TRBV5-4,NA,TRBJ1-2,CASSAPWIRDGYTF
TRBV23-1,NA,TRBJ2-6,CASSQSWHYSGANVLTF
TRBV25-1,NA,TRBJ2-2,CASSELGQGPYLNTGELFF
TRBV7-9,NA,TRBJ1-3,CASSFSSSNEGLLSGNTIYF
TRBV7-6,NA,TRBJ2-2,CASSLVAGATGELFF
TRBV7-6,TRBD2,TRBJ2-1,CASSPRLAGHNEQFF
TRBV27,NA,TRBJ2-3,CASSTLEDTQYF
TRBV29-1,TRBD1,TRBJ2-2,CSAGTGQIGELFF
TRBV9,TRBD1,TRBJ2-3,CASSVNRGTDTQYF
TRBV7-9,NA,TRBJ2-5,CASSLGLQETQYF
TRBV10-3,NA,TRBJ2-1,CAISEMGRGEGQFF
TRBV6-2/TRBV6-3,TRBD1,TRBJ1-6,CASSFGRGQGYNSPLHF
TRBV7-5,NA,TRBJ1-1,CISVPEAWGTEGANTEAFF
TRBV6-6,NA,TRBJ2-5,CASSGPGVQETQYF
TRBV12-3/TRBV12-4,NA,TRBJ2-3,CVSSFLTRTNTQYF
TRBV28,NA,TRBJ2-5,CASSFRQIQETQYF
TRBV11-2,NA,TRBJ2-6,CASSPLAGANVLTF
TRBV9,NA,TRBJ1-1,CASRSGGSNTEAFF
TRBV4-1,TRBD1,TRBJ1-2,CASSQERGPNYGYTF
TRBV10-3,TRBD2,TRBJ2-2,CATTGGTDTGELFF
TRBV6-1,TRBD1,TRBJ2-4,CASSKLGQGGAKNIQYF
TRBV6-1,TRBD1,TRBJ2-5,CASSEGDRGDQYF
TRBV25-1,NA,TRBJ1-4,CASSEWDEKLFF
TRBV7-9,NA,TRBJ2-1,CASSFWTPSSSYNEQFF
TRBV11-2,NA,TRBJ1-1,CASSLVEETQYTEAFF
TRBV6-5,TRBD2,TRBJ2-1,CASSYGSGGGNEQFF
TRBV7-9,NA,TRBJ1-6,CATADGLRSPLHF